This T cell receptor beta chain was captured by sequencing in a study of tumor-infiltrating lymphocytes in primary liver carcinoma. Regarding the study as a whole: In tumor-adjacent and tumor-blood pairs, overlap was lower than in tumor region pairs.

With a constant-region primer, TCR beta cDNA was made from approximately 520 ng of total RNA. TCR beta libraries came from three nested multiplex PCR rounds using slightly modified ARM-PCR. Use of TRBV1-TRBV30 forward primers with a C-beta reverse primer characterized the first two PCR rounds, which lasted around 9 cycles each. TCRdb reprocessed the multiplex PCR reads with MiXCR, giving one entry per CDR3 protein. The sample lists 100,000 or so distinct CDR3 sequences, 82% seen once, with approximately 20% in the top ten. Of note for this clonotype: Its antigen is unknown. The junction departs from the called germline gene at one end, perhaps through a read error.

Co-extracting RNA and DNA was done with about 17-30 mg of unsorted bulk tissue as input. Those sampled were patients whose primary liver carcinoma was treated by surgical resection. For each tumor, five separate regions were sampled. This CDR3 is built from 15 residues. CDR1 is MNHNS and CDR2 is SASEGT in the germline V gene. The receptor comes from a man aged 35-49 years with primary liver carcinoma and hepatitis B virus infection. The sequenced material came from liver tumor tissue from sampling region 3. The subset is: tumor region T3, left-lateral pole. The chain uses TRBV6-1 and TRBJ2-6, with D perhaps TRBD2 (6 bases). The CDR3 nucleotides read TGTGCCAGTAGTGAAGGGGACTCTGGGGCCAACGCCCTGACTTTC. Protein sequence: CASSEGDSGANALTF.